What follows are 27 T cell receptor beta chains derived from one specimen sequenced in a study of STAT5B mutations in CD4+ large granular lymphocyte leukemia. Clones were sequenced by immunoSEQ multiplex PCR, and TCRdb holds only the in-frame ones, with some missing. The table lists about 32,000 clones, 85% of them singletons, with about 4% in the top ten. The specimen sequenced was CD4+ T cells from blood buffy coats. These TCRs come from a human donor in good health.

This clone was seen a single time. The J gene is TRBJ1-6, the V gene TRBV30; 11 bases align to TRBD1. CDR1 is GTSNPN, CDR2 SVGIG, per germline (reference sequence). J lost 7 bases, V lost 3 bases, and 2 bases had no gene match. There are 14 residues in the CDR3. The CDR3: CAWRGTGGNSPLHF. CDR3 nucleotides: TGTGCCTGGAGGGGGACAGGGGGAAATTCACCCCTCCACTTT. Full variable domain (remainder filled in from reference TRBV30 and TRBJ1-6): SQTIHQWPATLVQPVGSPLSLECTVEGTSNPNLYWYRQAAGRGLQLLFYSVGIGQISSEVPQNLSASRPQDRQFILSSKKLLLSDSGFYLCAWRGTGGNSPLHFGNGTRLTVT.

This chain links TRBV5-1 with TRBJ2-7, with TRBD1 as a possible D gene (6 bases). Germline CDR1 and CDR2: SGHRS and YFSETQ. Trimming left V 4 bases short and J 4 bases short, with 12 bases between. CDR3 length: 13 amino acids. The CDR3 nucleotides are TGCGCCAGCAGCACCGGGACATCTTACGAGCAGTACTTC. It yields the protein CASSTGTSYEQYF.

This clone turned up a few times. The chain uses TRBV6-1 and TRBJ1-2; 9 bases agree with TRBD1. In germline, CDR1 is MNHNS, CDR2 SASEGT. The CDR3 covers 13 residues. V lost 6 bases and J lost 7; bases outside the gene matches: 6. For the CDR3, the DNA is TGTGCCAGCAGGGACAGGGGATTGCGTGGCTACACCTTC. This codes for CASRDRGLRGYTF.

This chain connects TRBV27 to TRBJ1-1; TRBD1 matches 9 bases. Germline V gives CDR1 MNHEY, CDR2 SMNVEV (reference sequence). J gave up 1 base and V 5 bases, and 5 bases lay outside the gene matches. This CDR3 has 15 amino acids. The CDR3 reads CASSLMTGGNTEAFF. The CDR3 region has the DNA TGTGCCAGCAGTCTAATGACAGGGGGGAACACTGAAGCTTTCTTT.

The chain employs TRBV28 and TRBJ1-2, with a possible D match to TRBD1 (5 bases). Germline-derived CDR1 and CDR2 are MDHEN and SYDVKM. Trimming cost V 1 base and J 4 bases, with 10 bases left between them. The CDR3 extends over 14 amino acids. The DNA of the CDR3 is TGTGCCAGCAGTTTATACCGGGACGGCTATGGCTACACCTTC. Its translation: CASSLYRDGYGYTF.

This chain uses TRBV11-3 with TRBJ2-3; D is unclear. Trimming pared 0 bases from V and 6 bases from J, leaving 7 bases between. The CDR3 has 13 amino acids. CDR1 SGHNT and CDR2 YENEEA come from the germline V gene. Here the CDR3 reads CASSLDIRDTQYF. CDR3 nucleotides: TGTGCCAGCAGCTTAGATATACGTGATACGCAGTATTTT.

The rearrangement joins TRBV21-1 to TRBJ2-7; the DNA was not used to check the table's D call, TRBD2. TRBV21-1 is annotated as a pseudogene. The CDR3 spans 14 residues. The CDR3 loop reads CASSKEEGLGEQYF. CDR3 coding DNA: TGTGCCAGCAGCAAAGAGGAGGGGCTAGGTGAGCAGTACTTC.

The rearrangement uses TRBV28 and TRBJ1-5; TRBD1 is a possible D gene (5 bases). Germline lookup yields CDR1 MDHEN and CDR2 SYDVKM. The V and J ends lost 6 bases and 3 bases respectively, with 9 bases between them. This CDR3 comprises 13 residues. CDR3: CASRRQINQPQHF. CDR3 nucleotide sequence: TGTGCCAGCAGGAGACAGATCAATCAGCCCCAGCATTTT.

The CDR3 loop is CASSRGSGANVLTF. CDR3 coding DNA: TGTGCCAGCAGCCGCGGCTCTGGGGCCAACGTCCTGACTTTC. This sequence joins TRBV11-3 and TRBJ2-6; unclear D gene. From germline, CDR1 is SGHNT and CDR2 YENEEA. The CDR3 has 14 amino acids. V lost 5 bases, J lost 0 bases, and 5 bases lay in between.

The chain uses TRBV6-5 and TRBJ1-1; D possibly corresponds to TRBD1 (5 bases). Germline loops: CDR1 MNHEY, CDR2 SVGAGI. The CDR3 totals 16 residues. The V end lost 0 bases, the J end lost 4 bases, and 15 bases lay between the germline ends. The CDR3 sequence is CASSYSGVLGGTEAFF. The CDR3 bases are TGTGCCAGCAGTTACTCGGGGGTTCTAGGAGGCACTGAAGCTTTCTTT.

This rearrangement joins TRBV18 to TRBJ1-4, with D unresolved. V gave up 5 bases and J gave up 11 bases, with 12 bases separating them. Germline-derived CDR1 and CDR2 are KGHSH and LQKENI. The CDR3 covers 12 residues. CDR3 nucleotides: TGTGCCAGCTCATCCATTCCGGGGAAACTGTTTTTT. Amino acids: CASSSIPGKLFF. Full variable domain (missing parts from reference TRBV18 and TRBJ1-4): NAGVMQNPRHLVRRRGQEARLRCSPMKGHSHVYWYRQLPEEGLKFMVYLQKENIIDESGMPKERFSAEFPKEGPSILRIQQVVRGDSAAYFCASSSIPGKLFFGSGTQLSVL.

The chain employs TRBV30 and TRBJ1-1; possibly TRBD1 for D (6 bases). This CDR3 has 12 residues. V lost 2 bases and J lost 11, with 15 bases in between. Germline V gene data show CDR1 as GTSNPN and CDR2 as SVGIG (reference sequence). The CDR3 coding sequence is TGTGCCTGGAGTAGGTGGGGGGGGCATGCTTTCTTT. This sequence encodes CAWSRWGGHAFF.

This chain connects TRBV30 to TRBJ2-4; D call uncertain. The CDR3 length is 13 residues. V was shortened by 2 bases and J by 3 bases, with 8 bases between the two germline ends. CDR1 is GTSNPN, CDR2 SVGIG, per germline (reference sequence). In DNA, the CDR3 is TGTGCCTGGAGTAATGGAGTCAAAAACATTCAGTACTTC. Its protein is CAWSNGVKNIQYF. The full variable domain, completed using reference TRBV30 and TRBJ2-4, is SQTIHQWPATLVQPVGSPLSLECTVEGTSNPNLYWYRQAAGRGLQLLFYSVGIGQISSEVPQNLSASRPQDRQFILSSKKLLLSDSGFYLCAWSNGVKNIQYFGAGTRLSVL.

V gene TRBV7-9 combines with J gene TRBJ2-1; D is perhaps TRBD2 (6 bases). Germline lookup yields CDR1 SEHNR and CDR2 FQNEAQ (reference sequence). Trimming stripped 0 bases from V and 1 base from J, with 10 bases between. The CDR3 runs to 16 residues. Written as DNA, the CDR3 is TGTGCCAGCAGCTTAGCGCGGGACGGGTCCTACAATGAGCAGTTCTTC. This sequence encodes CASSLARDGSYNEQFF.

This chain links TRBV30 with TRBJ2-1; D is unclear. This CDR3 has 15 amino acids. Germline V gene sequence: CDR1 GTSNPN, CDR2 SVGIG (reference sequence). Deletions cut 1 base from V and 0 bases from J, with 10 bases between. The CDR3 region has the DNA TGTGCCTGGAGTGACCTAGGCCACTCCTACAATGAGCAGTTCTTC. This codes for CAWSDLGHSYNEQFF.

This clone was counted once. The gene calls are TRBV27 and TRBJ1-5, with D hard to call. Trimming left V 2 bases short and J 2 bases short, with 22 bases between. Germline CDR1 is MNHEY and CDR2 is SMNVEV (reference sequence). The CDR3 totals 19 residues. CDR3 sequence: CASSLRGVSGVIGNQPQHF. The CDR3 nucleotides are TGTGCCAGCAGTTTAAGAGGCGTCAGTGGAGTTATCGGCAATCAGCCCCAGCATTTT.

V usage is TRBV30 and J usage is TRBJ2-5; 8 bases line up with TRBD2. V shed 2 bases, J shed 7 bases, and the junction held 9 bases outside the gene matches. This CDR3 is built from 14 residues. Germline V lookup: CDR1 GTSNPN, CDR2 SVGIG (reference sequence). DNA of the CDR3: TGTGCCTGGAGTCCGATAGCGGGACTAGGGACCCAGTACTTC. This codes for CAWSPIAGLGTQYF.

The chain recombines TRBV5-1 with TRBJ2-1, with D uncertain. Germline CDR1 reads SGHRS; CDR2 reads YFSETQ. The CDR3 loop spans 10 amino acids. V lost 7 bases to trimming and J lost 9 bases, with 8 bases between them. The CDR3 nucleotides read TGCGCCAGCGATAGCCGTGAGCAGTTCTTC. This translates into CASDSREQFF.

The V call is TRBV19, the J call TRBJ2-7, with 7 bases lining up with TRBD2. The CDR3 sequence is 16 residues long. The V gene end was trimmed by 1 base and the J gene end by 4 bases; junction bases not matched to a gene: 10. Germline-derived CDR1 and CDR2 are LNHDA and SQIVND (reference sequence). The CDR3 DNA sequence: TGTGCCAGTAGTATAGTAAGGGCGGGAGCGTCTTACGAGCAGTACTTC. Translated, it gives CASSIVRAGASYEQYF.

The chain employs TRBV29-1 and TRBJ2-3, with D perhaps matching TRBD1 or TRBD2 (5 bases each). The germline CDR1 and CDR2 sequences are SQVTM and ANQGSEA. CDR3 size: 12 residues. V was trimmed by 7 bases and J by 4 bases, leaving 12 bases between them. The CDR3 DNA is TGCAGCGGAACCCGGGACGCAGATACGCAGTATTTT. It translates to CSGTRDADTQYF.

The chain links TRBV10-3 to TRBJ2-1; D remains ambiguous. The CDR3 is 12 residues long. Deletions cut 9 bases from V and 0 bases from J, with 6 bases between. CDR1 and CDR2 (germline): ENHRY, SYGVKD. For the CDR3, the DNA is TGTGCCATAAGGAGCTCCTACAATGAGCAGTTCTTC. Its protein product is CAIRSSYNEQFF.

V usage is TRBV7-9 and J usage is TRBJ2-1; D is possibly TRBD2 (6 bases). This CDR3 spans 13 amino acids. The V end was cut by 5 bases, the J end by 6 bases, with 11 bases between. CDR1 and CDR2 from the germline V gene are SEHNR and FQNEAQ (reference sequence). The CDR3 is CASSVGTFNEQFF. The CDR3, as DNA: TGTGCCAGCAGCGTCGGGACTTTCAATGAGCAGTTCTTC.

This chain uses TRBV28 with TRBJ2-7, with D unresolved. Germline CDR1 MDHEN, CDR2 SYDVKM. The CDR3 sequence is 13 residues long. Trimming pared 4 bases from V and 0 bases from J, leaving 7 bases between. In nucleotides, the CDR3 is TGTGCCAGCAGTTATGGCGGCTCCTACGAGCAGTACTTC. Translating gives CASSYGGSYEQYF.

This clone showed up just a few times. This sequence joins TRBV18 and TRBJ2-4; tentatively, D is TRBD1 (6 bases). V gave up 3 bases and J gave up 7 bases, with 10 bases separating them. This CDR3 has 13 amino acids. Germline-derived CDR1 and CDR2 are KGHSH and LQKENI. CDR3: CASSPSGDNIQYF. The CDR3 DNA reads TGTGCCAGCTCACCCTCAGGGGATAACATTCAGTACTTC.

The rearrangement joins TRBV30 to TRBJ2-7, with a weak D call TRBD1 (5 bases). The CDR3 is 13 residues long. In germline, CDR1 is GTSNPN, CDR2 SVGIG (reference sequence). V was cut by 3 bases and J by 2 bases, with 11 bases left in between. CDR3 sequence reads: CAWRKRGTYEQYF. As DNA, the CDR3 is TGTGCCTGGAGGAAAAGGGGCACCTACGAGCAGTACTTC.

The rearrangement links TRBV7-9 to TRBJ2-1, with 7 bases fitting TRBD2. This CDR3 comprises 14 residues. After removal of 0 bases from V and 5 bases from J, the junction contained 1 base not matched to a gene. Germline V gene sequence: CDR1 SEHNR, CDR2 FQNEAQ (reference sequence). CDR3 amino acids: CASSLAGGDNEQFF. CDR3 sequence (DNA): TGTGCCAGCAGCTTAGCTGGGGGGGACAATGAGCAGTTCTTC.

V and J are TRBV18 and TRBJ2-7, with TRBD1 as a possible D gene (5 bases). This CDR3 has 15 amino acids. The V end lost 3 bases, the J end lost 0 bases, and 12 bases lay between the germline ends. Germline CDR1 is KGHSH and CDR2 is LQKENI. In DNA, the CDR3 is TGTGCCAGCTCACCGCCAGGGTCAAGCTCCTACGAGCAGTACTTC. Protein sequence: CASSPPGSSSYEQYF. Drawing the rest from reference TRBV18 and TRBJ2-7, the complete variable domain is NAGVMQNPRHLVRRRGQEARLRCSPMKGHSHVYWYRQLPEEGLKFMVYLQKENIIDESGMPKERFSAEFPKEGPSILRIQQVVRGDSAAYFCASSPPGSSSYEQYFGPGTRLTVT.